The 16 T cell receptor beta chains given below trace back to one sample, sequenced in a study of human thymus T cells. Data came from immunoSEQ multiplex PCR; TCRdb stores just in-frame clones and leaves some out. The table shows approximately 49,000 clones, with 95% occurring only once. The sequencing sample was made of blood. The receptor set was obtained from a girl in the first two years of life with a congenital heart defect but otherwise immunologically healthy.

The chain is built from TRBV19 and TRBJ2-3; D not certain. This CDR3 is 15 amino acids long. Germline V lookup: CDR1 LNHDA, CDR2 SQIVND (reference sequence). V shed 6 bases and J shed 1 base, with 14 bases lying between them. CDR3 DNA sequence: TGTGCCAGTAGCCCCTGGAAAGCCGGCACAGATACGCAGTATTTT. Protein product: CASSPWKAGTDTQYF.

V usage is TRBV7-6 and J usage is TRBJ2-2; 10 nucleotides align to TRBD1. Trimming took 0 bases from V and 6 from J; bases not matched to a gene: 7. Looked up from germline, CDR1 is SGHVS and CDR2 is FNYEAQ. This CDR3 has 17 amino acids. The CDR3 DNA reads as TGTGCCAGCAGCTTAGCAACCGGGACAGGGGTGGCCGGGGAGCTGTTTTTT. This gives the protein CASSLATGTGVAGELFF.

The table lists this clone with a few counts. This chain connects TRBV29-1 to TRBJ1-1; D call uncertain. V lost 4 bases to trimming and J lost 0 bases, with 6 bases between them. Germline loops: CDR1 SQVTM, CDR2 ANQGSEA. The CDR3 is 12 residues long. CDR3 amino acids: CSVGRLNTEAFF. DNA of the CDR3: TGCAGCGTTGGGCGGCTGAACACTGAAGCTTTCTTT.

The chain uses TRBV30 and TRBJ1-2; D remains ambiguous. V was trimmed by 4 bases and J by 5 bases, leaving 17 bases between them. Germline CDR1 reads GTSNPN; CDR2 reads SVGIG (reference sequence). The CDR3 is made up of 14 amino acids. The CDR3 here is CAWKYIGQPYGYTF. The DNA of the CDR3 is TGTGCCTGGAAATATATTGGGCAGCCGTATGGCTACACCTTC.

The rearrangement links TRBV14 to TRBJ2-7, with a weak D call TRBD2 (5 bases). V shed 4 bases and J shed 4 bases, with 11 bases lying between them. The V gene's germline CDR1 is SGHDN and CDR2 FVKESK. The CDR3 spans 13 residues. The CDR3 spells CASSPYRGYEQYF. Here the CDR3 DNA reads TGTGCCAGCAGCCCTTATCGGGGTTACGAGCAGTACTTC.

The genes are TRBV19 and TRBJ2-1; a weak D match, TRBD2 (6 bases). The CDR3 has 15 amino acids. The V gene lost 3 bases and the J gene lost 5 bases, with 14 bases spanning the gap. Germline V CDR1 and CDR2: LNHDA, SQIVND (reference sequence). The CDR3 loop reads CASSMGRLVHNEQFF. For the CDR3, the DNA is TGTGCCAGTAGTATGGGGAGACTAGTCCACAATGAGCAGTTCTTC.

This clone showed up just once. The V and J genes are TRBV6-6 and TRBJ2-2, with 7 bases fitting TRBD2. This CDR3 has 15 residues. The V gene's germline CDR1 is MNHNY and CDR2 SVGAGI (reference sequence). Trimming cost V 4 bases and J 0 bases; bases outside gene matches: 2. The CDR3 sequence: CASSWGGTNTGELFF. The CDR3 DNA follows: TGTGCCAGCAGTTGGGGGGGGACGAACACCGGGGAGCTGTTTTTT.

This clone was observed once. This chain joins TRBV9 and TRBJ2-3, with 13 nucleotides matching TRBD2. Germline values: CDR1 SGDLS, CDR2 YYNGEE. The CDR3 has 16 amino acids. The junction had 6 bases not matched to a gene; V was cut back by 4 bases and J by 4 bases. DNA of the CDR3: TGTGCCAGCAGCCTACGGACTAGCGGGAGCTCAGATACGCAGTATTTT. This gives the protein CASSLRTSGSSDTQYF.

This chain connects TRBV5-1 to TRBJ2-2; the match to TRBD2 covers 13 bases. Germline CDR1 and CDR2: SGHRS and YFSETQ. This CDR3 comprises 20 residues. The J segment lost 5 bases and the V segment lost 0 bases, leaving 13 bases of the junction unmatched. DNA of the CDR3: TGCGCCAGCAGCTTGGCCCCGGGACTAGCGGGAAGTTTAGGTACCGGGGAGCTGTTTTTT. Translation gives CASSLAPGLAGSLGTGELFF. Looking up the rest from reference TRBV5-1 and TRBJ2-2 gives the full variable domain: KAGVTQTPRYLIKTRGQQVTLSCSPISGHRSVSWYQQTPGQGLQFLFEYFSETQRNKGNFPGRFSGRQFSNSRSEMNVSTLELGDSALYLCASSLAPGLAGSLGTGELFFGEGSRLTVL.

The V and J genes are TRBV4-1 and TRBJ2-4, with 12 nucleotides matching TRBD2. The V gene end was trimmed by 7 bases and the J gene end by 6 bases; junction bases not matched to a gene: 10. The V gene's germline CDR1 is MGHRA and CDR2 YSYEKL. CDR3 length equals 16 residues. The CDR3 region has the DNA TGCGCCAGCAAAGGACTAGCGGGGACAAGGAGAAACATTCAGTACTTC. Translating it yields CASKGLAGTRRNIQYF.

The chain combines TRBV27 with TRBJ2-7; 7 nucleotides agree with TRBD2. Germline V lookup: CDR1 MNHEY, CDR2 SMNVEV (reference sequence). J was trimmed by 4 bases and V by 3 bases; bases with no gene match: 3. This CDR3 region has 13 residues. The CDR3 loop is CASSFGGGYEQYF. The CDR3 nucleotides read TGTGCCAGCAGTTTTGGGGGGGGTTACGAGCAGTACTTC.

V usage is TRBV5-4 and J usage is TRBJ2-2; D is perhaps TRBD1 or TRBD2 (5 bases each). The V gene's germline CDR1 is SGHNT and CDR2 YYREEE (reference sequence). V was shortened by 1 base and J by 9 bases, with 13 bases between the two germline ends. The CDR3 consists of 14 residues. The DNA of the CDR3 is TGTGCCAGCAGCTTGAGCGGTCAGGGCAGGGAGCTGTTTTTT. Its translation is CASSLSGQGRELFF.

The chain recombines TRBV28 with TRBJ2-2; 7 bases agree with TRBD1. Germline CDR1 and CDR2: MDHEN and SYDVKM. The junction had 7 bases not matched to a gene; V was cut back by 3 bases and J by 3 bases. The CDR3 covers 16 residues. CDR3 loop: CASSLTRGLYTGELFF. DNA of the CDR3: TGTGCCAGCAGTTTGACCAGGGGGTTATACACCGGGGAGCTGTTTTTT.

This rearrangement joins TRBV5-1 to TRBJ2-7, with 11 bases identical to TRBD1. Trimming removed 4 bases from V and 2 bases from J; junction bases left unmatched: 8. This CDR3 has 16 residues. Germline V gene data show CDR1 as SGHRS and CDR2 as YFSETQ. CDR3 nucleotides: TGCGCCAGCAGCCCCCATGGACAGGGGGCGACCTACGAGCAGTACTTC. Translated: CASSPHGQGATYEQYF.

CDR3 sequence reads: CASSFRTSEAFF. Written as DNA, the CDR3 is TGTGCCAGCAGCTTCAGGACATCTGAAGCTTTCTTT. The chain links TRBV11-1 to TRBJ1-1, with D maybe TRBD1 (5 bases). This CDR3 contains 12 residues. Between the trimmed V and J ends, which lost 3 bases and 6 bases, there was a span of 8 bases. Looked up from germline, CDR1 is SGHAT and CDR2 is FQDESV (reference sequence). The entire variable domain, with the rest obtained from reference TRBV11-1 and TRBJ1-1, is as follows: EAEVAQSPRYKITEKSQAVAFWCDPISGHATLYWYRQILGQGPELLVQFQDESVVDDSQLPKDRFSAERLKGVDSTLKIQPAELGDSAMYLCASSFRTSEAFFGQGTRLTVV.

V is TRBV18 and J is TRBJ2-3, with D hard to call. V shed 0 bases and J shed 4 bases, with 5 bases lying between them. The length of the CDR3 is 13 residues. Looked up from germline, CDR1 is KGHSH and CDR2 is LQKENI. The DNA for the CDR3 is TGTGCCAGCTCACCACCGGTGGCAGATACGCAGTATTTT. As protein: CASSPPVADTQYF. The full variable domain, its missing parts supplied by reference TRBV18 and TRBJ2-3, is NAGVMQNPRHLVRRRGQEARLRCSPMKGHSHVYWYRQLPEEGLKFMVYLQKENIIDESGMPKERFSAEFPKEGPSILRIQQVVRGDSAAYFCASSPPVADTQYFGPGTRLTVL.